This passage covers 3 T cell receptor beta chains from one sample sequenced in a study of identical twins. One entry per CDR3 protein results from TCRdb running MiXCR on the 5' RACE reads. The repertoire has hundreds of thousands of distinct CDR3 sequences, 12% of them found once; the top ten carry around 1.5%. These same records also appear under a second study, on yellow fever vaccine responses in identical twins.

Sequenced: PBMCs. The receptors shown here come from a woman between 18 and 30 years old in good health.

V gene TRBV14 combines with J gene TRBJ2-3; D gene unclear. Trimming left V 10 bases short and J 2 bases short, with 13 bases between. CDR1 SGHDN and CDR2 FVKESK come from the germline V gene. The CDR3 contains 13 residues. CDR3 sequence: CATRRENTDTQYF. The CDR3 bases are TGTGCCACCAGACGAGAGAACACAGATACGCAGTATTTT.

This clonotype has ten or more counts. The V gene is TRBV2, the J gene TRBJ2-1, with 12 positions matching TRBD2. Germline V lookup: CDR1 SNHLY, CDR2 FYNNEI. V was pared by 8 bases and J by 6 bases, with 8 bases of the junction left unmatched. The CDR3 runs 15 residues. CDR3 bases: TGTGCCAGCCAGTGGGAACTAGCGGGAGGCAATGAGCAGTTCTTC. Its translation is CASQWELAGGNEQFF. The full variable domain, its missing parts supplied by reference TRBV2 and TRBJ2-1, is EPEVTQTPSHQVTQMGQEVILRCVPISNHLYFYWYRQILGQKVEFLVSFYNNEISEKSEIFDDQFSVERPDGSNFTLKIRSTKLEDSAMYFCASQWELAGGNEQFFGPGTRLTVL.

This clonotype has only a few counts. The CDR3 DNA follows: TGTGCCAGCAGTCCCGGACAGGGCATGCACGAGCAGTACTTC. It encodes CASSPGQGMHEQYF. V gene TRBV7-7 combines with J gene TRBJ2-7; 8 bases line up with TRBD1. Trimming at V came to 6 bases and at J to 5 bases, leaving 9 bases not matched to a gene. Germline assignment: CDR1 SSHAT and CDR2 FNYEAQ (reference sequence). The CDR3 length is 14 residues.